This T cell receptor (beta chain) was observed in a study of cytomegalovirus exposure and HLA in healthy donors. Germline CDR1 reads KGHSH; CDR2 reads LQKENI. This CDR3 contains 14 residues. V dropped 2 bases and J dropped 0 bases, with 8 bases sitting between them. 60 Vbeta and 13 Jbeta primers were used in PCR. Profiling relied on immunoSEQ multiplex PCR, and the TCRdb table lists in-frame clones only, not all of them. The sample has tens of thousands of clones; over 70% are singletons. The chain is built from TRBV18 and TRBJ2-7; D not resolved. The origin of this receptor is a man between 50 and 59 years old in good health and CMV-seropositive. Sequenced: PBMCs. The CDR3 DNA reads TGTGCCAGCTCACCAAAAGCAGGCTCCTACGAGCAGTACTTC. This gives the protein CASSPKAGSYEQYF.